These T cell receptor beta chains were read from a single sample in a study of T cell changes during pregnancy in multiple sclerosis. TCRdb keeps only in-frame clones here, not all; method: immunoSEQ multiplex PCR. The sample records some 70,000 clones, about 90% being singletons. The material sequenced was peripheral blood, taken in the first trimester of pregnancy. Receptor source: a female donor with multiple sclerosis, enrolled in a pregnancy study. The CDR3 runs from the conserved cysteine through the conserved F or W. A D gene is named only where the DNA matches it firmly. Size is omitted from some rows. Given values are once, few, many or a class for expanded clones.

>TRBV5-7|.|TRBD1|TRBJ1-5
CASSLAGEDRFGNQPQHF
TGTGCCAGCAGCTTGGCTGGTGAGGACAGGTTTGGGAATCAGCCCCAGCATTTT
>TRBV4-2|.|TRBD1|TRBJ1-5
CASSQERTGVGQPQHF
TGTGCCAGCAGCCAAGAGCGGACAGGGGTCGGTCAGCCCCAGCATTTT
>TRBV5-4|.|.|TRBJ2-7
CASSLSGTTYEQYF
TGTGCCAGCAGCCTCTCCGGGACAACCTACGAGCAGTACTTC
>TRBV6-6|.|.|TRBJ1-2
CASSYSSGDGYTF
TGTGCCAGCAGTTACTCGTCGGGGGACGGCTACACCTTC
>TRBV6-1|.|.|TRBJ1-2
CASSEQGRGAGNHGYTF
TGTGCCAGCAGTGAACAAGGCCGGGGGGCGGGAAACCATGGCTACACCTTC
>TRBV9|.|.|TRBJ1-1
CASSVVSRTEAFF
TGTGCCAGCAGCGTAGTGAGCCGAACTGAAGCTTTCTTT
>TRBV19|.|.|TRBJ1-1
CASSILNTEAFF
TGTGCCAGTAGTATCTTGAACACTGAAGCTTTCTTT
>TRBV4-1|.|.|TRBJ2-1
CASSAYREQFF
TGCGCCAGCAGCGCGTACCGTGAGCAGTTCTTC
>TRBV6-5|.|.|TRBJ2-7
CASRNTVADEQYF
TGTGCCAGCAGAAACACAGTCGCAGACGAGCAGTACTTC
>TRBV30|.|.|TRBJ1-2
CAWRGGDYGYTF
TGTGCCTGGAGAGGAGGGGACTATGGCTACACCTTC
>TRBV30|.|.|TRBJ2-3
CAWNALATDTQYF
TGTGCCTGGAATGCCCTAGCCACAGATACGCAGTATTTT
>TRBV10-3|once|.|TRBJ1-2
CAISGLDYGYTF
TGTGCCATCAGTGGACTGGACTATGGCTACACCTTC
>TRBV5-4|.|.|TRBJ2-3
CASSHTDTQYF
TGTGCCAGCAGCCACACAGATACGCAGTATTTT
>TRBV30|.|.|TRBJ1-4
CAWSAPRGIGEKLFF
TGTGCCTGGAGTGCGCCAAGGGGTATTGGCGAAAAACTGTTTTTT
>TRBV4-1|.|.|TRBJ1-1
CASSQDRNTEAFF
TGCGCCAGCAGCCAAGATCGGAACACTGAAGCTTTCTTT
>TRBV10-3|.|TRBD1|TRBJ2-3
CAISGLTGGSTDTQYF
TGTGCCATCAGTGGGCTGACAGGGGGTAGCACAGATACGCAGTATTTT